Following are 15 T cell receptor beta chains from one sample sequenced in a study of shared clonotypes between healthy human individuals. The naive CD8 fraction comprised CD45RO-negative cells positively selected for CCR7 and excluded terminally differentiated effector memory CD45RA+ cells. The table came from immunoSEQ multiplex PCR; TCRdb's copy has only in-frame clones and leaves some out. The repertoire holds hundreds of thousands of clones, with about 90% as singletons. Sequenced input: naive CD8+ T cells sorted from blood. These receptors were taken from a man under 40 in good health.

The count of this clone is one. The CDR3 DNA is TGTGCCAGCAGCTCCCCTGGGACTACAAGTACCTACGAGCAGTACTTC. Protein sequence: CASSSPGTTSTYEQYF. The chain is built from TRBV5-4 and TRBJ2-7, with 7 bases fitting TRBD2. Trimming cost V 3 bases and J 2 bases; bases outside gene matches: 11. The CDR3 is made up of 16 amino acids. Germline lookup yields CDR1 SGHNT and CDR2 YYREEE (reference sequence).

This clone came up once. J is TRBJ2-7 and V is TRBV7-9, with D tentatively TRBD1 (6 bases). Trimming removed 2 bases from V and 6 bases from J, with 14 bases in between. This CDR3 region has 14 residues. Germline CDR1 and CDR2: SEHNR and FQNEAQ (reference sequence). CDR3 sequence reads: CASSLSGRGGEQYF. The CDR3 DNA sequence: TGTGCCAGCAGCTTATCAGGCAGGGGTGGCGAGCAGTACTTC.

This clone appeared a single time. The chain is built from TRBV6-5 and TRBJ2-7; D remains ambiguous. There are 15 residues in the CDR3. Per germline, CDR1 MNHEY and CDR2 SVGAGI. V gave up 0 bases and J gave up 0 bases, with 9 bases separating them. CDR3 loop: CASSYSARSSYEQYF. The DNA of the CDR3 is TGTGCCAGCAGTTACTCAGCTAGGAGCTCCTACGAGCAGTACTTC.

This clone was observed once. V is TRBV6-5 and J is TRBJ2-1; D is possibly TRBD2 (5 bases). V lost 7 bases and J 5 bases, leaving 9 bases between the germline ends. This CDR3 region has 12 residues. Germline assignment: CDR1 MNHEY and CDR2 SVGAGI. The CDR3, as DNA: TGTGCCAGCAATGCGGGCAACAATGAGCAGTTCTTC. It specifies CASNAGNNEQFF.

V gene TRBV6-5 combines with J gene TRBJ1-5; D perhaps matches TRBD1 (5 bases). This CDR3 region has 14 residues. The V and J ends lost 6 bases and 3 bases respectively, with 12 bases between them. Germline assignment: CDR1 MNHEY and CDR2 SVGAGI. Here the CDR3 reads CASSHDRPNQPQHF. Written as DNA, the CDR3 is TGTGCCAGCAGCCACGACAGACCCAATCAGCCCCAGCATTTT.

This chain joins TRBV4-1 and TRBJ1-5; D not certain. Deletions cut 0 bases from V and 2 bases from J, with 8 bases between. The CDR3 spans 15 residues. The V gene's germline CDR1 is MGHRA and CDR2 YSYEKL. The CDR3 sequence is CASSQEGMGNQPQHF. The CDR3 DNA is TGCGCCAGCAGCCAAGAAGGTATGGGCAATCAGCCCCAGCATTTT.

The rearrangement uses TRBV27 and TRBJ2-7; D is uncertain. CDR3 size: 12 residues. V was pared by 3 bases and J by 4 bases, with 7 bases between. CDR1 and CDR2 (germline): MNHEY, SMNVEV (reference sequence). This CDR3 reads CASSFGPYEQYF. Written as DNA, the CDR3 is TGTGCCAGCAGTTTCGGGCCTTACGAGCAGTACTTC.

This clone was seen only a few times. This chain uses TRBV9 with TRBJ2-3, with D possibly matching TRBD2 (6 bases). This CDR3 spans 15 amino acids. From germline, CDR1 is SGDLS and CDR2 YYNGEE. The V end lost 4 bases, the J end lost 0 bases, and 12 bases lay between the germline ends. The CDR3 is CASSPFSGSTDTQYF. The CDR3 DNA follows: TGTGCCAGCAGCCCATTTAGCGGAAGCACAGATACGCAGTATTTT.

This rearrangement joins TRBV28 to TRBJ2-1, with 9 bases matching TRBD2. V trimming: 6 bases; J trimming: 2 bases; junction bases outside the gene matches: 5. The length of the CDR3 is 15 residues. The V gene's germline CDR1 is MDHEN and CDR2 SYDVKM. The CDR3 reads CASSGLALTYNEQFF. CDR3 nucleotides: TGTGCCAGCAGCGGACTAGCGTTGACCTACAATGAGCAGTTCTTC.

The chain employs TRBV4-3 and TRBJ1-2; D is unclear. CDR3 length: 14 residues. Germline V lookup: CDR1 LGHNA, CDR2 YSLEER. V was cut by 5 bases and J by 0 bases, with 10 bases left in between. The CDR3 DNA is TGCGCCAGCAGCGATCTCAACGCTAACTATGGCTACACCTTC. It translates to CASSDLNANYGYTF.

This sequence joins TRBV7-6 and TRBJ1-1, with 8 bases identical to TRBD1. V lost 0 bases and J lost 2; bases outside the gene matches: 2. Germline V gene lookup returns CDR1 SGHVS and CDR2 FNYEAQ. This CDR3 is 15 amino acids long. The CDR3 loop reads CASSLAAGGNTEAFF. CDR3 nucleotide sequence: TGTGCCAGCAGCTTAGCCGCAGGGGGCAACACTGAAGCTTTCTTT.

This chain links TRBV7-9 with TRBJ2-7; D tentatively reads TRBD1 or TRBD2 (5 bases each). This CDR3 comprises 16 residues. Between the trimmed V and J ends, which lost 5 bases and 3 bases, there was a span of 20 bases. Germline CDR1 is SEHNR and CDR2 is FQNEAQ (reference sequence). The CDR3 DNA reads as TGTGCCAGCAGCCTGGGGTTCGGGGCGAAGGGCTACGAGCAGTACTTC. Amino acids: CASSLGFGAKGYEQYF.

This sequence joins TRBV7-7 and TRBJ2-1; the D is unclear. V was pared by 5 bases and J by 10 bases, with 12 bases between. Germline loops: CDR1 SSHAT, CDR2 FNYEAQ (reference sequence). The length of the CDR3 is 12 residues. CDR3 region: CASSQVEGEQFF. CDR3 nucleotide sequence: TGTGCCAGCAGCCAAGTGGAAGGAGAGCAGTTCTTC.

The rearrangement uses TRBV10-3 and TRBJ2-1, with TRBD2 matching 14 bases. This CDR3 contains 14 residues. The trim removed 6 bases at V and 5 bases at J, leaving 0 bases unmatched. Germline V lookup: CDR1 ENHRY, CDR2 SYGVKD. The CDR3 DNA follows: TGTGCCATCAGGACTAGCGGGAGGGACAATGAGCAGTTCTTC. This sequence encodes CAIRTSGRDNEQFF.

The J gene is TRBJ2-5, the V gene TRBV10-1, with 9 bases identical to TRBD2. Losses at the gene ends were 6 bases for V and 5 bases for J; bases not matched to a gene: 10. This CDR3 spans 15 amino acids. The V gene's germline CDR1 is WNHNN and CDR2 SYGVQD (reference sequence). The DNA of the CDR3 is TGCGCCAGCAGCCCGGCGAGCGGGAGGATGGAGACCCAGTACTTC. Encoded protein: CASSPASGRMETQYF.